The TCR beta chain described here comes from a study of beta chain features in type 1 diabetes. CDR1 and CDR2 (germline): SQVTM, ANQGSEA. The CDR3 is 13 amino acids. V lost 7 bases to trimming and J lost 4 bases; unmatched junction nucleotides: 6. This clone was recorded many times. TCRB transcripts that were expressed got sequenced, as all of the isolated RNA had been reverse transcribed. Here immunoSEQ multiplex PCR was the method, and the copy in TCRdb shows in-frame clones only, minus some. Here the sample spans about 150,000 clones, 11% being singletons. The chain links TRBV29-1 to TRBJ1-1; 10 positions agree with TRBD1. The TCR comes from a man between 18 and 29 years old in good health. The sample consisted of central memory CD4+ T cells from blood. The CDR3, as DNA: TGCAGCGCTCCCCGGGACAGGGGCACTGAAGCTTTCTTT. Amino acid sequence: CSAPRDRGTEAFF.